This T cell receptor beta chain was captured by sequencing in a study of HIV-infected children after antiretroviral therapy interruption. The wider study: For the interruption arm, samples span week 0 through about 3 years after study end.

This clonotype was recorded at least ten times. One end of the junction fails to match germline, which may point to a read error. This CDR3 has 16 amino acids. Germline CDR1 LNHDA, CDR2 SQIVND (reference sequence). Treatment reported: PENTA 11 planned treatment interruption arm or continuous ART arm. The TCR library was built from RNA with a 3' RACE protocol and unique molecular identifiers. TCRdb passed the 3' RACE reads through MiXCR, listing each CDR3 protein once. Among fewer than 100,000 distinct CDR3 sequences listed, 6.9% were seen once. Source: CD45RA+ CD4+ T cells from PBMCs, pooled from several time points, taken from a donor given antiretroviral therapy, either interrupted or continuous. Subset specified: naive CD4+ CD45RA+ CD45RO- T cells. This receptor was identified in a pool of human donors with HIV. The chain is built from TRBV19 and TRBJ2-3, with D possibly being TRBD1 (6 bases). The CDR3 DNA sequence: TGTGCCAGCAGTATAAGGGCAGGGGAAGGTGCAGAAACGCTGTATTTT. Translated: CASSIRAGEGAETLYF.